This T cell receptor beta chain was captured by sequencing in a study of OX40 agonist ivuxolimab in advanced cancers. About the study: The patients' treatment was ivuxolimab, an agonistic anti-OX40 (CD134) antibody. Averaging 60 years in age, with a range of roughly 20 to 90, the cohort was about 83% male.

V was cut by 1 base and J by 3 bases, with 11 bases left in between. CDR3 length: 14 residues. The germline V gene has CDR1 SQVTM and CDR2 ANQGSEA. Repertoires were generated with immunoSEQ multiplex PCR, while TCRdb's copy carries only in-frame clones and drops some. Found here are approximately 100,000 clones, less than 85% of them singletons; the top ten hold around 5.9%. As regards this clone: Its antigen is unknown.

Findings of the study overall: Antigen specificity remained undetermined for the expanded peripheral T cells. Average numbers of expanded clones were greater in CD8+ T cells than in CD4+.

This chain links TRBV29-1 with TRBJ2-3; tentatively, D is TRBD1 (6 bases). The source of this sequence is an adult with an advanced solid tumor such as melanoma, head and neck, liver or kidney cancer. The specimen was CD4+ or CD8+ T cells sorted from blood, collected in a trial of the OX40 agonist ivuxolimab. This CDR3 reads CSVEGTERTDTQYF. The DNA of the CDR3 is TGCAGCGTTGAAGGGACAGAAAGGACAGATACGCAGTATTTT.